This T cell receptor beta chain appears in the sequencing data of a study of blood T cell repertoires in COVID-19. Study-level background: Samples taken during acute and convalescent COVID-19 were collected in the United States, Italy and Spain. Sources were T cells, B-cell-depleted T cells, or PBMCs; the material itself was cDNA or gDNA.

Method: immunoSEQ multiplex PCR; TCRdb's copy keeps in-frame clones and lacks some. The top ten clones hold under 0.85% of a sample with approximately 170,000 clones, 89% of them seen once. The CDR3 runs 14 residues. In germline, CDR1 is SGHRS, CDR2 YFSETQ. V gave up 5 bases and J gave up 5 bases; unmatched junction bases: 4. The sequence was obtained from a young woman who had recovered from COVID-19. Source material: PBMCs or T cells enriched from blood (not recorded which). The V call is TRBV5-1, the J call TRBJ1-6, with TRBD1 matching 7 bases. This chain's CDR3 is CASRAGTDNSPLHF. In nucleotides, the CDR3 is TGCGCCAGCAGAGCCGGGACAGATAATTCACCCCTCCACTTT.